Below are 26 T cell receptor beta chains sequenced from a single sample in a study of blood T cell repertoires in COVID-19. Sequencing was performed with immunoSEQ multiplex PCR; in TCRdb, only in-frame clones are kept and a portion is missing. The table has about 140,000 clones, 85% to 90% seen once. The source material was peripheral blood. The origin of the receptors is an elderly woman with acute or convalescent COVID-19.

The chain uses TRBV6-6 and TRBJ1-5; D may be TRBD1 (6 bases). Germline CDR1 reads MNHNY; CDR2 reads SVGAGI (reference sequence). The CDR3 is made up of 16 amino acids. The V end lost 6 bases, the J end lost 1 base, and 16 bases lay between the germline ends. CDR3 sequence: CASRPRQDWSNQPQHF. CDR3 bases: TGTGCCAGCAGACCACGACAGGATTGGAGCAATCAGCCCCAGCATTTT.

The CDR3 spells CASSAQGGNYGYTF. The CDR3 bases are TGTGCCAGCAGTGCACAGGGTGGGAACTATGGCTACACCTTC. The chain links TRBV2 to TRBJ1-2; D is possibly TRBD1 (6 bases). Per the germline V gene, CDR1 is SNHLY and CDR2 is FYNNEI. V dropped 4 bases and J dropped 2 bases, with 11 bases sitting between them. The CDR3 contains 14 residues.

This clone was recorded once. The gene calls are TRBV10-3 and TRBJ2-7, with TRBD1 matching 7 bases. CDR3 length equals 15 residues. Unmatched junction bases numbered 9, after V lost 5 bases and J lost 2 bases. Germline CDR1 reads ENHRY; CDR2 reads SYGVKD. The chain's CDR3 is CAISPGHRGTYEQYF. In nucleotides, the CDR3 is TGTGCCATCAGTCCTGGACACAGGGGAACCTACGAGCAGTACTTC.

The gene calls are TRBV5-5 and TRBJ1-1; D possibly corresponds to TRBD1 (5 bases). The ends were cut back, 4 bases at V and 9 bases at J, with 13 bases in the middle. Germline CDR1 reads SGHKS; CDR2 reads YYEKEE (reference sequence). The CDR3 consists of 12 residues. In DNA, the CDR3 is TGTGCCAGCAGCCCTACGGGGGAGAAAGCTTTCTTT. As protein: CASSPTGEKAFF.

The chain uses TRBV2 and TRBJ1-2; 8 positions match TRBD1. Germline trimming cut 6 bases from V and 4 bases from J; bases unmatched to any gene: 16. The germline CDR1 and CDR2 sequences are SNHLY and FYNNEI. This CDR3 region has 17 residues. The CDR3 is CASSPSEDRVNSYGYTF. The CDR3 nucleotides are TGTGCCAGCAGCCCATCTGAGGACAGGGTCAACTCCTATGGCTACACCTTC.

The J gene is TRBJ2-7, the V gene TRBV10-1; TRBD2 matches at 7 bases. The ends lost 6 bases at V and 4 bases at J; junction bases unmatched: 6. This CDR3 comprises 13 residues. Germline V lookup: CDR1 WNHNN, CDR2 SYGVQD (reference sequence). Here the CDR3 reads CASRVGAGYEQYF. CDR3 sequence (DNA): TGCGCCAGCAGGGTAGGAGCGGGGTACGAGCAGTACTTC.

This clone has just one count. This chain joins TRBV7-3 and TRBJ2-3; 9 bases align to TRBD1. Germline CDR1 and CDR2: SGHTA and FQGTGA. V was clipped by 5 bases and J by 1 base; unmatched bases: 4. The CDR3 is 15 residues long. The CDR3 loop reads CASSPDRGGTDTQYF. The CDR3 DNA reads TGTGCCAGCAGCCCTGACAGGGGGGGCACAGATACGCAGTATTTT.

The CDR3 reads CASRAKINSYGYTF. The CDR3 DNA sequence: TGTGCCAGCAGAGCAAAGATCAACAGCTATGGCTACACCTTC. The V gene is TRBV2, the J gene TRBJ1-2, with D uncertain. Germline V gives CDR1 SNHLY, CDR2 FYNNEI. CDR3 size: 14 residues. V shed 6 bases and J shed 4 bases, with 15 bases lying between them.

The chain uses TRBV7-6 and TRBJ1-3; TRBD1 might be the D (6 bases). CDR1 and CDR2 from the germline V gene are SGHVS and FNYEAQ. The CDR3 sequence is 16 residues long. V lost 6 bases and J lost 0, with 15 bases in between. CDR3 protein: CASSARTDFSGNTIYF. In DNA, the CDR3 is TGTGCCAGCAGTGCGAGGACAGATTTCTCTGGAAACACCATATATTTT.

This chain joins TRBV19 and TRBJ2-3, with D uncertain. CDR1 LNHDA and CDR2 SQIVND come from the germline V gene (reference sequence). V lost 5 bases and J lost 2, with 14 bases in between. This CDR3 is built from 15 residues. The CDR3 DNA reads as TGTGCCAGTAGTTCGTGGTCAGGTTCCACAGATACGCAGTATTTT. Translating it yields CASSSWSGSTDTQYF.

This rearrangement joins TRBV18 to TRBJ2-3, with TRBD2 as a possible D gene (5 bases). V lost 3 bases to trimming and J lost 11 bases, with 15 bases between them. The V gene's germline CDR1 is KGHSH and CDR2 LQKENI. The CDR3 runs to 13 residues. The CDR3 DNA sequence: TGTGCCAGCTCACCGGGAGAAGGTCAGAGGCAGTATTTT. Amino acid sequence: CASSPGEGQRQYF.

This chain connects TRBV12-3 or TRBV12-4 to TRBJ2-1; D is unresolved. This CDR3 is built from 13 residues. The ends were cut back, 2 bases at V and 5 bases at J, with 7 bases in the middle. CDR3 loop: CASSLMPDNEQFF. Written as DNA, the CDR3 is TGTGCCAGCAGTTTAATGCCAGACAATGAGCAGTTCTTC.

The chain is built from TRBV16 and TRBJ1-1, with 7 positions matching TRBD1. J was trimmed by 1 base and V by 5 bases; bases with no gene match: 4. CDR3 length: 14 amino acids. CDR1 is KGHSY and CDR2 is FQNENV in the germline V gene. The CDR3 nucleotides are TGTGCCAGCAGCAAGGGGACAGAGAACACTGAAGCTTTCTTT. Translation: CASSKGTENTEAFF.

This clone was counted a few times. The rearrangement joins TRBV2 to TRBJ1-1; the D gene is possibly TRBD1 (6 bases). This CDR3 has 13 amino acids. Between the trimmed V and J ends, which lost 7 bases and 2 bases, there was a span of 11 bases. Per germline, CDR1 SNHLY and CDR2 FYNNEI. CDR3 sequence reads: CASIGQQNTEAFF. As DNA, the CDR3 is TGTGCCAGCATTGGACAGCAAAACACTGAAGCTTTCTTT.

The chain carries TRBV7-3 and TRBJ1-2, with a tentative D call TRBD1 (6 bases). Trimming cost V 5 bases and J 2 bases, with 9 bases left between them. Per germline, CDR1 SGHTA and CDR2 FQGTGA. The CDR3 extends over 13 amino acids. The CDR3 region is CASSPDRNYGYTF. The CDR3 DNA reads TGTGCCAGCAGCCCCGACAGGAACTATGGCTACACCTTC.

This clone occurred once. The rearrangement joins TRBV18 to TRBJ1-1; tentative D call: TRBD1 (5 bases). V was trimmed by 6 bases and J by 1 base, leaving 12 bases between them. Germline V gene lookup returns CDR1 KGHSH and CDR2 LQKENI. CDR3 length: 14 amino acids. CDR3 protein: CASSRDGGNTEAFF. The CDR3 coding sequence is TGTGCCAGCTCGCGGGACGGAGGGAACACTGAAGCTTTCTTT.

This clone was seen just once. The rearrangement joins TRBV7-9 to TRBJ1-4, with D unresolved. The CDR3 covers 16 residues. V lost 4 bases, J lost 1 base, and 13 bases lay in between. The germline CDR1 and CDR2 sequences are SEHNR and FQNEAQ (reference sequence). CDR3 nucleotides: TGTGCCAGCAGCTCTCCCACAGCGGAAACTAATGAAAAACTGTTTTTT. It translates to CASSSPTAETNEKLFF.

The chain couples TRBV19 to TRBJ1-4; 7 bases map to TRBD1. Germline CDR1 and CDR2: LNHDA and SQIVND (reference sequence). The CDR3 covers 14 residues. Germline trimming cut 4 bases from V and 4 bases from J; bases unmatched to any gene: 3. CDR3 residues: CASSTGQSNEKLFF. Written as DNA, the CDR3 is TGTGCCAGTAGTACGGGACAGAGTAATGAAAAACTGTTTTTT.

The gene calls are TRBV5-1 and TRBJ1-1; a possible D gene is TRBD1 (6 bases). Germline assignment: CDR1 SGHRS and CDR2 YFSETQ. The CDR3 spans 16 residues. The V end lost 6 bases, the J end lost 4 bases, and 22 bases lay between the germline ends. The CDR3 nucleotides are TGCGCCAGCATGGATCGGGGGGGCCATAGCGGCACTGAAGCTTTCTTT. It encodes CASMDRGGHSGTEAFF. The full variable domain, completed using reference TRBV5-1 and TRBJ1-1, is KAGVTQTPRYLIKTRGQQVTLSCSPISGHRSVSWYQQTPGQGLQFLFEYFSETQRNKGNFPGRFSGRQFSNSRSEMNVSTLELGDSALYLCASMDRGGHSGTEAFFGQGTRLTVV.

The rearrangement uses TRBV5-1 and TRBJ2-1; TRBD2 agrees at 9 bases. In germline, CDR1 is SGHRS, CDR2 YFSETQ. CDR3 length: 17 amino acids. After removal of 3 bases from V and 7 bases from J, the junction contained 14 bases not matched to a gene. The CDR3 spells CASSSAPRGGLVNEQFF. CDR3 in DNA: TGCGCCAGCAGCTCAGCGCCGCGGGGGGGCCTGGTGAATGAGCAGTTCTTC.

The chain carries TRBV9 and TRBJ1-3; 10 positions agree with TRBD1. This CDR3 has 16 amino acids. Germline CDR1 reads SGDLS; CDR2 reads YYNGEE. V lost 4 bases and J lost 2; bases outside the gene matches: 6. Here the CDR3 DNA reads TGTGCCAGCAGCACGAGACAGGGGGCGGCTGGAAACACCATATATTTT. Translating it yields CASSTRQGAAGNTIYF.

This rearrangement joins TRBV30 to TRBJ1-4, with 7 positions matching TRBD1. This CDR3 is built from 15 residues. The germline CDR1 and CDR2 sequences are GTSNPN and SVGIG (reference sequence). The trim removed 1 base at V and 4 bases at J, leaving 6 bases unmatched. CDR3 amino acids: CAWSDSGTDNEKLFF. The CDR3 DNA reads TGTGCCTGGAGTGACTCCGGGACAGATAATGAAAAACTGTTTTTT.

The chain combines TRBV19 with TRBJ2-1; perhaps TRBD1 as D (5 bases). V was cut by 0 bases and J by 10 bases, with 10 bases left in between. The CDR3 covers 13 residues. CDR1 and CDR2 (germline): LNHDA, SQIVND (reference sequence). The CDR3 DNA reads TGTGCCAGTAGTATAGATAGGGGCAGAGAGCAGTTCTTC. It codes for CASSIDRGREQFF.

The rearrangement joins TRBV19 to TRBJ2-3, with D tentatively TRBD1 (5 bases). Trimming shortened V by 4 bases and J by 6 bases, and 8 bases separated the two germline ends. This CDR3 contains 12 residues. CDR1 is LNHDA, CDR2 SQIVND, per germline (reference sequence). CDR3 nucleotides: TGTGCCAGTAGTAGCAGGGCCGATACGCAGTATTTT. This encodes CASSSRADTQYF.

The CDR3 nucleotides read TGTGCCAGTAGTATCGAGCGGGGGACCAATGAGCAGTTCTTC. It encodes CASSIERGTNEQFF. The chain employs TRBV19 and TRBJ2-1; 8 bases are a match to TRBD2. V dropped 3 bases and J dropped 6; count of bases not matched to a gene: 4. There are 14 residues in the CDR3. The germline gives CDR1 LNHDA, CDR2 SQIVND (reference sequence).

CDR3 DNA sequence: TGTGCCAGCAGCTTAGGAGCGGGTGAAAACACCGGGGAGCTGTTTTTT. This codes for CASSLGAGENTGELFF. The chain is built from TRBV7-9 and TRBJ2-2, with D perhaps matching TRBD2 (6 bases). The CDR3 runs to 16 residues. Deletions cut 1 base from V and 2 bases from J, with 11 bases between. Germline V gene sequence: CDR1 SEHNR, CDR2 FQNEAQ (reference sequence).